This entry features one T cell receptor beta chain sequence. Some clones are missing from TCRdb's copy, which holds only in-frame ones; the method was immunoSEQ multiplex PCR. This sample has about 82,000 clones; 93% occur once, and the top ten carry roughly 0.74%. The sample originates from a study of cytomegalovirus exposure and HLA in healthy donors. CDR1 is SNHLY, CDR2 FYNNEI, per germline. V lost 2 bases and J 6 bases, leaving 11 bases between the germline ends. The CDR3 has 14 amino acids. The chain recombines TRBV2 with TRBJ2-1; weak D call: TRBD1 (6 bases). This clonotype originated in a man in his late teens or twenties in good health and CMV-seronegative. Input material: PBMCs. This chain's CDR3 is CASSEHGQSNEQFF. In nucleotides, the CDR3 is TGTGCCAGCAGTGAACACGGACAGAGCAATGAGCAGTTCTTC. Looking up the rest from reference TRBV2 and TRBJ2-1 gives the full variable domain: EPEVTQTPSHQVTQMGQEVILRCVPISNHLYFYWYRQILGQKVEFLVSFYNNEISEKSEIFDDQFSVERPDGSNFTLKIRSTKLEDSAMYFCASSEHGQSNEQFFGPGTRLTVL.